Each of the 18 T cell receptor beta chains below was sequenced from the same sample in a study of shared clonotypes between healthy human individuals. Data came from immunoSEQ multiplex PCR; TCRdb stores just in-frame clones and leaves some out. The data hold approximately 1.5 million clones, with around 98% observed a single time. Sequenced: naive CD4+ T cells sorted from blood. Subset reported: CD45RA+ positively selected. These receptor sequences come from a man in his thirties or forties in good health.

The V gene is TRBV5-6, the J gene TRBJ2-1; D remains unclear. Germline V gene lookup returns CDR1 SGHDT and CDR2 YYEEEE. The CDR3 extends over 13 amino acids. Between the trimmed V and J ends, which lost 6 bases and 7 bases, there was a span of 14 bases. CDR3 sequence: CASTRLVENEQFF. The CDR3 DNA sequence: TGTGCCAGCACTCGCCTTGTGGAAAATGAGCAGTTCTTC. Full variable domain (rest looked up from reference TRBV5-6 and TRBJ2-1): DAGVTQSPTHLIKTRGQQVTLRCSPKSGHDTVSWYQQALGQGPQFIFQYYEEEERQRGNFPDRFSGHQFPNYSSELNVNALLLGDSALYLCASTRLVENEQFFGPGTRLTVL.

This chain joins TRBV28 and TRBJ1-2; 7 nucleotides match TRBD1. V shed 2 bases, J shed 8 bases, and the junction held 2 bases outside the gene matches. The CDR3 covers 12 residues. Germline loops: CDR1 MDHEN, CDR2 SYDVKM. The CDR3 region has the DNA TGTGCCAGCAGTTTAGGGACAGAGGGCTACACCTTC. Its protein is CASSLGTEGYTF.

The rearrangement uses TRBV4-3 and TRBJ1-1; D remains ambiguous. Germline-derived CDR1 and CDR2 are LGHNA and YSLEER. This CDR3 region has 15 residues. V was pared by 4 bases and J by 3 bases, with 15 bases between. CDR3 in DNA: TGCGCCAGCAGCCCGCGGACTTCGTGGGACACTGAAGCTTTCTTT. It yields the protein CASSPRTSWDTEAFF.

The chain joins TRBV7-6 to TRBJ2-1, with D possibly being TRBD1 or TRBD2 (5 bases each). The CDR3 consists of 17 residues. The germline CDR1 and CDR2 sequences are SGHVS and FNYEAQ. The germline V and J ends were trimmed by 5 bases and 8 bases, with 25 bases remaining between them. The CDR3 sequence is CASSPRIVLNGADEQFF. The CDR3 DNA reads as TGTGCCAGCAGCCCCAGGATAGTTTTAAACGGGGCCGATGAGCAGTTCTTC.

The chain joins TRBV6-1 to TRBJ2-7, with TRBD1 matching over 10 bases. The CDR3 loop spans 14 amino acids. V shed 7 bases, J shed 3 bases, and the junction held 6 bases outside the gene matches. Per germline, CDR1 MNHNS and CDR2 SASEGT. CDR3 amino acids: CASNRQGAYYEQYF. CDR3 in DNA: TGTGCCAGCAACCGACAGGGGGCTTACTACGAGCAGTACTTC.

The chain carries TRBV6-1 and TRBJ2-2; perhaps TRBD1 as D (6 bases). CDR1 and CDR2 from the germline V gene are MNHNS and SASEGT. The CDR3 is 14 amino acids. The V end lost 6 bases, the J end lost 5 bases, and 13 bases lay between the germline ends. As DNA, the CDR3 is TGTGCCAGCAGAACAGGGTCTGGAACCGGGGAGCTGTTTTTT. This encodes CASRTGSGTGELFF.

J is TRBJ1-4 and V is TRBV2; TRBD1 aligns across 8 bases. The CDR3 spans 14 residues. CDR1 is SNHLY, CDR2 FYNNEI, per germline. The V gene end was trimmed by 6 bases and the J gene end by 7 bases; junction bases not matched to a gene: 7. CDR3 sequence: CASRSGQGGEKLFF. The CDR3, as DNA: TGTGCCAGCAGGAGCGGACAGGGCGGTGAAAAACTGTTTTTT.

V usage is TRBV30 and J usage is TRBJ2-1; 7 bases map to TRBD2. The CDR3 runs to 17 residues. V lost 4 bases and J lost 0; bases outside the gene matches: 12. Germline CDR1 and CDR2: GTSNPN and SVGIG (reference sequence). The CDR3 DNA reads as TGTGCCTGGAAGACTTTTACTAGCGTCAGCTCCTACAATGAGCAGTTCTTC. Its translation: CAWKTFTSVSSYNEQFF. Complete variable domain (other parts from reference TRBV30 and TRBJ2-1): SQTIHQWPATLVQPVGSPLSLECTVEGTSNPNLYWYRQAAGRGLQLLFYSVGIGQISSEVPQNLSASRPQDRQFILSSKKLLLSDSGFYLCAWKTFTSVSSYNEQFFGPGTRLTVL.

V usage is TRBV2 and J usage is TRBJ1-5; 11 positions agree with TRBD1. Germline CDR1 and CDR2: SNHLY and FYNNEI. The CDR3 sequence is 14 residues long. V shed 7 bases and J 5 bases; nucleotides not matched to a gene: 4. CDR3 protein: CASKDRGLYQPQHF. In DNA, the CDR3 is TGTGCCAGCAAGGACAGGGGGCTCTATCAGCCCCAGCATTTT.

The V gene is TRBV5-5, the J gene TRBJ1-2; D is possibly TRBD1 (6 bases). Germline V lookup: CDR1 SGHKS, CDR2 YYEKEE (reference sequence). The CDR3 is made up of 13 amino acids. V was cut by 0 bases and J by 8 bases, with 11 bases left in between. The CDR3 reads CASSLGLGGGYTF. CDR3 in DNA: TGTGCCAGCAGCTTGGGTCTTGGGGGCGGCTACACCTTC.

The chain uses TRBV7-9 and TRBJ2-1; possibly TRBD1 or TRBD2 for D (5 bases each). This CDR3 is built from 14 residues. Trimming took off 5 bases at V and 5 bases at J, with 13 bases between the two ends. CDR1 and CDR2 from the germline V gene are SEHNR and FQNEAQ (reference sequence). This CDR3 reads CASSLWGTHNEQFF. As DNA, the CDR3 is TGTGCCAGCAGCCTGTGGGGGACCCACAATGAGCAGTTCTTC.

This clone has a single count. V usage is TRBV5-1 and J usage is TRBJ2-2; possibly TRBD2 for D (6 bases). This CDR3 comprises 14 residues. Germline loops: CDR1 SGHRS, CDR2 YFSETQ. V lost 5 bases and J 1 base, leaving 9 bases between the germline ends. CDR3 sequence reads: CASSRRGNTGELFF. CDR3 in DNA: TGCGCCAGCAGTCGGAGGGGGAACACCGGGGAGCTGTTTTTT.

The CDR3 is CASSPRLAGGFTDTQYF. CDR3 DNA sequence: TGTGCCAGCTCACCACGACTAGCGGGAGGTTTCACAGATACGCAGTATTTT. The chain couples TRBV18 to TRBJ2-3; 13 nucleotides agree with TRBD2. The CDR3 has 17 amino acids. Germline CDR1 KGHSH, CDR2 LQKENI. With V trimmed by 1 base and J by 2 bases, 3 bases remained unmatched.

The CDR3 DNA follows: TGTGCCAGCAGCTGGGTCCGACGGGCGGGTACGCAGTATTTT. It translates to CASSWVRRAGTQYF. The chain joins TRBV7-2 to TRBJ2-3, with a weak D call TRBD2 (5 bases). Germline assignment: CDR1 SGHTA and CDR2 FQGNSA. V lost 4 bases and J 8 bases, leaving 16 bases between the germline ends. The CDR3 runs 14 residues.

The chain links TRBV7-2 to TRBJ2-1; 12 nucleotides match TRBD1. Per germline, CDR1 SGHTA and CDR2 FQGNSA. The V gene end was trimmed by 5 bases and the J gene end by 8 bases; junction bases not matched to a gene: 16. CDR3 length equals 18 residues. The CDR3 sequence is CASSRTYPGTGGSYEQFF. CDR3 bases: TGTGCCAGCAGCCGCACTTACCCCGGGACAGGGGGCTCGTATGAGCAGTTCTTC.

The chain employs TRBV27 and TRBJ1-2; D is undetermined. Trimming left V 5 bases short and J 4 bases short, with 17 bases between. Germline assignment: CDR1 MNHEY and CDR2 SMNVEV (reference sequence). CDR3 length: 15 amino acids. CDR3 loop: CASSPHEARSYGYTF. CDR3 in DNA: TGTGCCAGCAGTCCCCACGAGGCGCGGAGCTATGGCTACACCTTC.

The V gene is TRBV15, the J gene TRBJ2-3, with 15 bases identical to TRBD2. Germline values: CDR1 LNHNV, CDR2 YYDKDF (reference sequence). The CDR3 has 19 residues. The J segment lost 2 bases and the V segment lost 2 bases, leaving 8 bases of the junction unmatched. The CDR3 protein is CATSRPGLAGGIFTDTQYF. DNA for the CDR3: TGTGCCACCAGCAGACCGGGACTAGCGGGAGGAATCTTCACAGATACGCAGTATTTT.

The chain links TRBV7-9 to TRBJ2-3; D tentatively reads TRBD1 or TRBD2 (5 bases each). CDR3 length: 15 residues. Germline V gives CDR1 SEHNR, CDR2 FQNEAQ (reference sequence). Trimming took 5 bases from V and 6 from J, leaving 18 bases between them. The CDR3 spells CASSETGTWGDTQYF. CDR3 sequence (DNA): TGTGCCAGCAGCGAAACCGGGACCTGGGGTGATACGCAGTATTTT.